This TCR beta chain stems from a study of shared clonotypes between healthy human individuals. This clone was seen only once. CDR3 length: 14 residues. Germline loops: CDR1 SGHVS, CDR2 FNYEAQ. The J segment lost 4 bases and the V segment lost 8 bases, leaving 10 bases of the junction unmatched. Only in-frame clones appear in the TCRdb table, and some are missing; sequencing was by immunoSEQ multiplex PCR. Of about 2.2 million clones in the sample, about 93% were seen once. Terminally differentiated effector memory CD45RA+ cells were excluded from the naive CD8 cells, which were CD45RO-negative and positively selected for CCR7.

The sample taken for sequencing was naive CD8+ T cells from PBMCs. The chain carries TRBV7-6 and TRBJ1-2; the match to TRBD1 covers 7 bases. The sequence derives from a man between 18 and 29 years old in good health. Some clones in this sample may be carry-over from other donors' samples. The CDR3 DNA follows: TGTGCCAGCGGAGGAATGACAGGGAGCTATGGCTACACCTTC. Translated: CASGGMTGSYGYTF.